This T cell receptor (beta chain) appears in the sequencing data of a study of T cell changes during pregnancy in multiple sclerosis. TCRdb keeps only in-frame clones here, not all; method: immunoSEQ multiplex PCR. The sample consists of 70,000 to 95,000 clones, about 89% of them appearing once. The V segment lost 4 bases and the J segment 3 bases; nucleotides outside the gene matches: 7. The length of the CDR3 is 15 residues. Germline CDR1 reads SGHTS; CDR2 reads YDEGEE. This chain uses TRBV5-8 with TRBJ2-3, with 8 bases aligning to TRBD1. The input for sequencing was peripheral blood, taken before pregnancy. This sequence was found in a female donor with multiple sclerosis, enrolled in a pregnancy study. DNA of the CDR3: TGTGCCAGCAGCGGCCCTACAGGGGGTACAGATACGCAGTATTTT. This sequence encodes CASSGPTGGTDTQYF. The whole variable domain, remainder taken from reference TRBV5-8 and TRBJ2-3, is EAGVTQSPTHLIKTRGQQATLRCSPISGHTSVYWYQQALGLGLQFLLWYDEGEERNRGNFPPRFSGRQFPNYSSELNVNALELEDSALYLCASSGPTGGTDTQYFGPGTRLTVL.